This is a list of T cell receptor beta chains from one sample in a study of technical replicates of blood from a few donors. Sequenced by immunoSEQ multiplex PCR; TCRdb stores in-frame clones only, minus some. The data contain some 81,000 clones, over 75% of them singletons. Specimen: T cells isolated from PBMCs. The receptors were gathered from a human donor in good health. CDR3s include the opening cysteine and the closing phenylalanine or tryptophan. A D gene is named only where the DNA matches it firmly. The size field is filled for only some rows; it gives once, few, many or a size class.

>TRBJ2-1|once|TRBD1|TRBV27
TGTGCCAGCAGTTTATACAGGGGCCATGAGCAGTTCTTC
CASSLYRGHEQFF
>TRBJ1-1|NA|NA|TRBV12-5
TGTGCTAGTGGTTTGGTAGGAGGGTTGGGTGCTGAAGCTTTCTTT
CASGLVGGLGAEAFF
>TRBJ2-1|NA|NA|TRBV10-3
TGTGCCATAAGGGAGCGGTCCAATGAGCAGTTCTTC
CAIRERSNEQFF
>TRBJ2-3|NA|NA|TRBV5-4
TGTGCCAGCAGCGCGGGGGCGAACGATAACTACTTTAATACGCAGTATTTT
CASSAGANDNYFNTQYF
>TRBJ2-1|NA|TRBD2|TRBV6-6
TGTGCCAGCAGTGTGACTATAGCGGGGGGGCCTCGTGAGCAGTTCTTC
CASSVTIAGGPREQFF
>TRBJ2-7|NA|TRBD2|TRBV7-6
TGTGCCAGCAGCTTACCCCAGTCTAGCGGGAGTTCCTACGAGCAGTACTTC
CASSLPQSSGSSYEQYF
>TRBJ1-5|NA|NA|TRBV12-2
TGTGCAAGTCGCTTAGCCCGAACAGGGTTAAGCAATCAGCCCCAGCATTTT
CASRLARTGLSNQPQHF
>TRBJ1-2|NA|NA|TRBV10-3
TGTGCCATCAGTGAGTTAGGGGCCAGGACCTTC
CAISELGARTF
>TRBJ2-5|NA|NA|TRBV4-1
TGCGCCAGCAGCCAAGATCGGTCCGAAGACCAGTACTTC
CASSQDRSEDQYF
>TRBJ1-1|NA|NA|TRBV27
TGTGCCAGCAGTTTATCGATCCGGACTGAAGCTTTCTTT
CASSLSIRTEAFF
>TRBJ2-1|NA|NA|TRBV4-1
TGCGCCAGCAGCCGACCTAGCGCGGGTGAGCAGTTCTTC
CASSRPSAGEQFF
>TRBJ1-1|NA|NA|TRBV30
TGTGCCTGGATACCCGACGGAGTGAACACTGAAGCTTTCTTT
CAWIPDGVNTEAFF
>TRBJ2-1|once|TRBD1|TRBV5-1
TGCGCCAGCTCTGACAGGGAACCCTACAATGAGCAGTTCTTC
CASSDREPYNEQFF
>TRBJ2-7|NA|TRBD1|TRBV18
TGTGCCAGCTCACCTTCCCGGGACAGGGCCCCCTACGAGCAGTACTTC
CASSPSRDRAPYEQYF
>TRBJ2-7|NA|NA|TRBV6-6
TGTGCCGCTTGGGGGGGGGCCCCGGGGGAGCAGTACTTC
CAAWGGAPGEQYF
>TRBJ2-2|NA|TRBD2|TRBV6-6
TGTGCCAGCTCCGGGACTACCTCCAACACCGGGGAGCTGTTTTTT
CASSGTTSNTGELFF
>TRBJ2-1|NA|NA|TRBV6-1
TGTGCCAGCCAATCCAGGATATACAATGAGCAGTTCTTC
CASQSRIYNEQFF
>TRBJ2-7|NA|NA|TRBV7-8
TGTGCCAGCAGCCAAGAACACTACGAGCAGTACTTC
CASSQEHYEQYF
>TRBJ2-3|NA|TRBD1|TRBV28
TGTGCCAGCTGCAGACAGGGCTCAGATACGCAGTATTTT
CASCRQGSDTQYF
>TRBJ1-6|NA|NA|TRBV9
TGTGCCAGCAGCGTAGATGGAGGTTCGAATTCACCCCTCCACTTT
CASSVDGGSNSPLHF
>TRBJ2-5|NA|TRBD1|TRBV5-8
TGTGCCAGCAGCCCCCGGACAGGGTCAAGCGAGACCCAGTACTTC
CASSPRTGSSETQYF
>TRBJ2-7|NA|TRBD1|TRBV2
TGTGCCAGCGGGACAGATTTCCAATCCTACGAGCAGTACTTC
CASGTDFQSYEQYF
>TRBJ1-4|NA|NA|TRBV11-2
TGTGCCAGCAGGGAGGCCTCCTCCCTTAATGAAAAACTGTTTTTT
CASREASSLNEKLFF
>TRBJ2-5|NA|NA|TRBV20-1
TGCAGTGCTAGAAGGGGCCAGTACTTC
CSARRGQYF
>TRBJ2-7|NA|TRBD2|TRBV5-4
TGTGCCAGCAGCTGGGACTACGGGGGAGTCGAGCAGTACTTC
CASSWDYGGVEQYF
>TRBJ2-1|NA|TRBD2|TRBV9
TGTGCCAGCAGCCCCAGCGGGGGGGCTGGGAATGAGCAGTTCTTC
CASSPSGGAGNEQFF
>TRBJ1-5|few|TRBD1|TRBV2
TGTGCCAGCAGCCTAGACAGGGGTAGCAATCAGCCCCAGCATTTT
CASSLDRGSNQPQHF
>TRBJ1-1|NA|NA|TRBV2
TGTGCCAGCAGTGAATGGAAGGGGCTGAACACTGAAGCTTTCTTT
CASSEWKGLNTEAFF
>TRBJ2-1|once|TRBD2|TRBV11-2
TGTGCCAGCAGCTTCCGACTAGCGGGGAGCTACAATGAGCAGTTCTTC
CASSFRLAGSYNEQFF
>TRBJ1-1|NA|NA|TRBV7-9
TGTGCCAGCAGCTCCCCGACAAGAACGAACACTGAAGCTTTCTTT
CASSSPTRTNTEAFF
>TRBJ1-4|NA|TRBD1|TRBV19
TGTGCCAGTAGTACAGCAGGGGGCTCTGAAAAACTGTTTTTT
CASSTAGGSEKLFF
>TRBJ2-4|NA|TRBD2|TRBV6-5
TGTGCCAGCAGCCTAGCGGGCCTAGCCAAAAACATTCAGTACTTC
CASSLAGLAKNIQYF
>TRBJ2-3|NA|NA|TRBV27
TGTGCCAGCAGTAGGGAGCACCGGTGGGCGCAGTATTTT
CASSREHRWAQYF
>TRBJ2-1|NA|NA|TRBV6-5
TGTGCCAGCACTACTATTAGGCGTGGGAATGAGCAGTTCTTC
CASTTIRRGNEQFF
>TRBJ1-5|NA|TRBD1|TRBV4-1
TGCGCCAGCAGCCAAGGACAGGGTGGTCAGCCCCAGCATTTT
CASSQGQGGQPQHF
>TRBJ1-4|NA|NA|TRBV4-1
TGCGCCAGCAGCGGTACGGGTACTAATGAAAAACTGTTTTTT
CASSGTGTNEKLFF
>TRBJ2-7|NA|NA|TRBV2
TGTGCCAGCCTTACCCCGGGCTACGAGCAGTACTTC
CASLTPGYEQYF
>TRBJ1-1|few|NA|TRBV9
TGTGCCAGCAGCAAAGATGGGGGGGACTACACTGAAGCTTTCTTT
CASSKDGGDYTEAFF
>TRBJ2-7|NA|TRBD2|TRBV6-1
TGTGCCAGCAGTGACACTAGCGGGAGGTGGGAGCAGTACTTC
CASSDTSGRWEQYF
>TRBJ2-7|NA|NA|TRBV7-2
TGTGCCAGCAGCTTATACGAGGGGGATCTCTACGAGCAGTACTTC
CASSLYEGDLYEQYF
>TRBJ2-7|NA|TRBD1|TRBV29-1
TGCAGCGTTGGGACAGGGGGCTACTACGAGCAGTACTTC
CSVGTGGYYEQYF
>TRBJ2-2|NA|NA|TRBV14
TGTGCCAGCAGCCAAGTCGCAGGGTTGAACACCGGGGAGCTGTTTTTT
CASSQVAGLNTGELFF
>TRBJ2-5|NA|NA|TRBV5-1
TGCGCCAGCAGCTCGACGGGAGCCCAAGAGACCCAGTACTTC
CASSSTGAQETQYF
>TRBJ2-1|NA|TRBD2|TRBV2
TGTGCCAGCAGTGTTCCTAGCGGCTCAACCTCCTACAATGAGCAGTTCTTC
CASSVPSGSTSYNEQFF
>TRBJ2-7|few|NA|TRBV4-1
TGCGCCAGCAGCCAAGCCCGGCGGGACTCCTACGAGCAGTACTTC
CASSQARRDSYEQYF
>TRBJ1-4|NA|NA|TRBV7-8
TGTGCCAGCAGCTACAGGGCAACTAATGAAAAACTGTTTTTT
CASSYRATNEKLFF
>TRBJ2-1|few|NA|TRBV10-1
TGCGCCAGCAGATCTAGCTACAATGAGCAGTTCTTC
CASRSSYNEQFF
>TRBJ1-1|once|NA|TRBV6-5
TGTGCCAGCAGAGAGGGGAACACTGAAGCTTTCTTT
CASREGNTEAFF
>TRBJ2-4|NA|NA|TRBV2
TGTGCCAGCAGTGACAGAAAAAACATTCAGTACTTC
CASSDRKNIQYF
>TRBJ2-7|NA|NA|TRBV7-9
TGTGCCAGCAGCCCCGAGACGGGATTTAGCTCCTACGAGCAGTACTTC
CASSPETGFSSYEQYF
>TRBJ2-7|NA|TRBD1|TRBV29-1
TGCAGCGTTGAGGCCAGGGGGATAGTCGGCGAGCAGTACTTC
CSVEARGIVGEQYF
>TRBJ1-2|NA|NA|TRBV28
TGTGCCAGCAGTTTATGGGCAGGGTCTGGCTACACCTTC
CASSLWAGSGYTF
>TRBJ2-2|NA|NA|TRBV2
TGTGCCAGCAAGGGTGGGGCTTCTTTGGGGACCGGGGAGCTGTTTTTT
CASKGGASLGTGELFF
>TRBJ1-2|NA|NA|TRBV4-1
TGCGCCAGCAGCCAAGACAGGGTGACGACCCCGAACTATGGCTACACCTTC
CASSQDRVTTPNYGYTF
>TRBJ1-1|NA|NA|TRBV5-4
TGTGCCAGCAGCTTGGTTGAGTTGAACACTGAAGCTTTCTTT
CASSLVELNTEAFF
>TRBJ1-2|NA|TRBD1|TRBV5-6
TGTGCCAGCAGCTCGACCGGACAGGGAATCTATGGCTACACCTTC
CASSSTGQGIYGYTF
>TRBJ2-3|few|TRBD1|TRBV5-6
TGTGCCAGCAGCTTGGTTGGGACAGGGGGCACAGATACGCAGTATTTT
CASSLVGTGGTDTQYF
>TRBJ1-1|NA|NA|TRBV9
TGTGCCAGCAGCGGCCCCAGGGACACTGAAGCTTTCTTT
CASSGPRDTEAFF
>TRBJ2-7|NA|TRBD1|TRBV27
TGTGCCAGCAGGGTACTCCCGGGACAGAGCTACGAGCAGTACTTC
CASRVLPGQSYEQYF
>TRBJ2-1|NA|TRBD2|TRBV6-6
TGTGCCAGCAGTTACTCGGGGGACTACTTCTACAATGAGCAGTTCTTC
CASSYSGDYFYNEQFF